Listed below are T cell receptor beta chains from one sample, sequenced in a study of T-cell reconstitution after alpha-beta-depleted transplantation in children. A single record per CDR3 protein comes from TCRdb applying MiXCR to the PCR reads. The profile shows 100,000 to 120,000 distinct CDR3 sequences, 10% of them singletons. The sample consisted of PBMCs from the stem cell graft donor, taken from the stem cell graft. The receptors stem from a human donor who donated a stem cell graft to a child with acute lymphoblastic leukemia. Each CDR3 is given without its conserved first and last residue. Fields, in order: clone size, V gene, CDR3 protein. Some rows mark clone size as missing; the rest say once, few, many or name a class of expanded clone.

>many|TRBV20-1
SAARETGFGPGNSPLH
>many|TRBV7-6
ASSLTAPARLPYYEQY
>many|TRBV19
ASWTGSGSYNEQF
>many|TRBV20-1
SALAGGRTDTQY
>many|TRBV5-1
ASSLEMGSPLH
>many|TRBV7-2
ASSLGSGDTQY
>many|TRBV28
ASRGNRGYEQY
>many|TRBV5-1
ASSTLYRDGGETQY
>many|TRBV5-5
ASSFFADRPQH
>many|TRBV7-2
ASSRTGNTEAF
>many|TRBV4-1
ASSQVGGNEKLF
>once|TRBV30
AWKSDRVYTEAF
>many|TRBV27
ASSDTGANTEAF
>many|TRBV7-2
ASSIGTSGRRDTQY
>many|TRBV25-1
ASSESGELF
>.|TRBV20-1
SAGGRYSNQPQH
>.|TRBV11-2
ASSLEWTSGNEQF
>many|TRBV5-6
ASSLYEGGEQY
>many|TRBV5-1
ASSRQYTGELF
>many|TRBV7-9
ASSLGASGRPREQF
>many|TRBV15
ATSRDQGYEQF